This T cell receptor beta chain was sequenced in a study of blood T cell repertoires in COVID-19. At the level of the study: The cDNA or gDNA used as material had been derived from T cells, B-cell-depleted T cells, or PBMCs.

Germline V gene sequence: CDR1 SGHRS, CDR2 YFSETQ. The germline V and J ends were trimmed by 4 bases and 2 bases, with 13 bases remaining between them. This CDR3 contains 15 residues. The method was immunoSEQ multiplex PCR; TCRdb's version includes in-frame clones alone and lacks a portion of them. The sample includes roughly 240,000 clones, around four fifths of them seen just once. The receptor comes from a man between 60 and 75 years old who had recovered from COVID-19. The chain carries TRBV5-1 and TRBJ1-5; D is ambiguous. Sequencing used peripheral blood. The CDR3 coding sequence is TGCGCCAGCAGCCCGGACCCCGGGGGCAATCAGCCCCAGCATTTT. Translating it yields CASSPDPGGNQPQHF.